The 13 T cell receptor beta chains below come from one sample, sequenced in a study of OX40 agonist ivuxolimab in advanced cancers. TCRdb keeps only in-frame clones here, not all; method: immunoSEQ multiplex PCR. The table shows about 110,000 clones, with approximately 89% occurring only once. The specimen comprised CD4+ or CD8+ T cells sorted from blood, sampled in a trial of the OX40 agonist ivuxolimab. Every receptor here comes from an adult with an advanced solid tumor such as melanoma, head and neck, liver or kidney cancer.

The J gene is TRBJ2-1, the V gene TRBV11-2; no clear D. The germline V and J ends were trimmed by 5 bases and 6 bases, with 14 bases remaining between them. The CDR3 is 14 residues long. From germline, CDR1 is SGHAT and CDR2 FQNNGV. The CDR3 protein is CASSLSLPSNEQFF. CDR3 nucleotides: TGTGCCAGCAGCCTTAGCCTACCATCCAATGAGCAGTTCTTC. The full variable domain, completed using reference TRBV11-2 and TRBJ2-1, is EAGVAQSPRYKIIEKRQSVAFWCNPISGHATLYWYQQILGQGPKLLIQFQNNGVVDDSQLPKDRFSAERLKGVDSTLKIQPAKLEDSAVYLCASSLSLPSNEQFFGPGTRLTVL.

The CDR3 sequence is CASSPQGDGYTF. As DNA, the CDR3 is TGTGCCAGCAGTCCTCAGGGAGATGGCTACACCTTC. This rearrangement joins TRBV6-1 to TRBJ1-2, with a tentative D call TRBD1 (5 bases). Looked up from germline, CDR1 is MNHNS and CDR2 is SASEGT. The V end was cut by 5 bases, the J end by 6 bases, with 10 bases between. The CDR3 spans 12 residues.

This rearrangement joins TRBV5-4 to TRBJ1-1; 8 bases align to TRBD1. Germline-derived CDR1 and CDR2 are SGHNT and YYREEE (reference sequence). The CDR3 has 15 amino acids. V lost 4 bases, J lost 4 bases, and 9 bases stayed unmatched. Here the CDR3 DNA reads TGTGCCAGCAGCCTTGGCAGGGGGCTGAGCACTGAAGCTTTCTTT. This codes for CASSLGRGLSTEAFF.

The chain recombines TRBV6-5 with TRBJ2-3, with 9 bases lining up with TRBD1. The CDR3 runs 15 residues. With 2 bases clipped from V and 4 bases from J, the junction kept 4 bases outside the gene matches. Germline V gene sequence: CDR1 MNHEY, CDR2 SVGAGI. CDR3: CASSYGTGTADTQYF. CDR3 nucleotides: TGTGCCAGCAGTTACGGGACAGGGACAGCAGATACGCAGTATTTT.

V and J are TRBV27 and TRBJ2-1; 14 bases align to TRBD2. Trimming at V came to 7 bases and at J to 4 bases, leaving 3 bases not matched to a gene. Germline CDR1 and CDR2: MNHEY and SMNVEV (reference sequence). The length of the CDR3 is 15 residues. CDR3 loop: CASTRLAGGYNEQFF. For the CDR3, the DNA is TGTGCCAGCACCCGACTAGCGGGGGGGTACAATGAGCAGTTCTTC.

The V call is TRBV19, the J call TRBJ1-5; D possibly corresponds to TRBD1 (5 bases). V was shortened by 3 bases and J by 5 bases, with 14 bases between the two germline ends. CDR1 is LNHDA and CDR2 is SQIVND in the germline V gene (reference sequence). The CDR3 extends over 15 amino acids. The CDR3 is CASSIMPGSYQPQHF. The CDR3 nucleotides are TGTGCCAGTAGTATTATGCCAGGGAGCTATCAGCCCCAGCATTTT.

This chain connects TRBV5-6 to TRBJ2-1; 7 bases match TRBD2. This CDR3 is 16 amino acids long. Trimming cost V 4 bases and J 0 bases; bases outside gene matches: 7. Germline CDR1 is SGHDT and CDR2 is YYEEEE. Written as DNA, the CDR3 is TGTGCCAGCAGCGGCGGACTAGAGAGCTCCTACAATGAGCAGTTCTTC. It codes for CASSGGLESSYNEQFF.

This chain connects TRBV9 to TRBJ1-6; 7 nucleotides match TRBD1. CDR3 length equals 14 residues. CDR1 is SGDLS, CDR2 YYNGEE, per germline. V shed 0 bases and J 7 bases; nucleotides not matched to a gene: 1. CDR3 amino acids: CASSVVGQNSPLHF. The DNA of the CDR3 is TGTGCCAGCAGCGTAGTGGGACAGAATTCACCCCTCCACTTT.

The chain joins TRBV5-4 to TRBJ2-5, with TRBD2 matching 11 bases. CDR1 is SGHNT and CDR2 is YYREEE in the germline V gene (reference sequence). The CDR3 spans 15 residues. J lost 4 bases, V lost 4 bases, and 6 bases had no gene match. CDR3 amino acids: CASSPRLAGGETQYF. CDR3 nucleotides: TGTGCCAGCAGCCCTAGGCTAGCGGGGGGAGAGACCCAGTACTTC. Using reference TRBV5-4 and TRBJ2-5 for the parts outside the CDR3, the full variable domain is ETGVTQSPTHLIKTRGQQVTLRCSSQSGHNTVSWYQQALGQGPQFIFQYYREEENGRGNFPPRFSGLQFPNYSSELNVNALELDDSALYLCASSPRLAGGETQYFGPGTRLLVL.

The chain uses TRBV7-9 and TRBJ2-1; tentatively, D is TRBD1 or TRBD2 (6 bases each). This CDR3 has 17 amino acids. The germline CDR1 and CDR2 sequences are SEHNR and FQNEAQ (reference sequence). Trimming removed 6 bases at V and 5 bases at J, with 23 bases between. The CDR3 spells CASSPRFGGPQDNEQFF. As DNA, the CDR3 is TGTGCCAGCAGTCCCAGGTTTGGGGGGCCGCAGGACAATGAGCAGTTCTTC.

This rearrangement joins TRBV7-9 to TRBJ1-5; D is perhaps TRBD1 (5 bases). With 5 bases removed from V and 2 bases from J, the gap between germline ends came to 13 bases. The CDR3 sequence is 15 residues long. Per the germline V gene, CDR1 is SEHNR and CDR2 is FQNEAQ (reference sequence). This chain's CDR3 is CASSPGSERNQPQHF. The CDR3 DNA is TGTGCCAGCAGCCCAGGGTCCGAGCGCAATCAGCCCCAGCATTTT.

The chain employs TRBV5-6 and TRBJ1-5; tentatively, D is TRBD1 (5 bases). The CDR3 runs to 14 residues. The V gene's germline CDR1 is SGHDT and CDR2 YYEEEE. Between the trimmed V and J ends, which lost 1 base and 0 bases, there was a span of 5 bases. The CDR3 is CASSLRGSNQPQHF. CDR3 DNA sequence: TGTGCCAGCAGCTTGAGGGGTAGCAATCAGCCCCAGCATTTT.

Concerning this clone itself: Other DNA sequences within the sample encode an identical CDR3. V usage is TRBV2 and J usage is TRBJ2-3, with D hard to call. This CDR3 has 12 amino acids. Trimming took 6 bases from V and 0 from J, leaving 4 bases between them. Germline V gene data show CDR1 as SNHLY and CDR2 as FYNNEI. CDR3 coding DNA: TGTGCCAGCAGGGCCAGCACAGATACGCAGTATTTT. Translating gives CASRASTDTQYF. Looking up the rest from reference TRBV2 and TRBJ2-3 gives the full variable domain: EPEVTQTPSHQVTQMGQEVILRCVPISNHLYFYWYRQILGQKVEFLVSFYNNEISEKSEIFDDQFSVERPDGSNFTLKIRSTKLEDSAMYFCASRASTDTQYFGPGTRLTVL.